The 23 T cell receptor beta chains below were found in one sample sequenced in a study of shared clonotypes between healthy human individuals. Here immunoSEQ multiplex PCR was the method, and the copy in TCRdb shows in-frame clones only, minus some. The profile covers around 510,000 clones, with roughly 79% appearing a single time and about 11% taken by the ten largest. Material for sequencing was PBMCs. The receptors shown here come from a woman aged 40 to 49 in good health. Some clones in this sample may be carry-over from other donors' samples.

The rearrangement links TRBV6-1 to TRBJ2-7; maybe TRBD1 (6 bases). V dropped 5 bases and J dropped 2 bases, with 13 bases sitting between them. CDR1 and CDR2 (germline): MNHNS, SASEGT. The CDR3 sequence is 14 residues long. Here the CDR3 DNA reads TGTGCCAGCAGTTATACGACAGGAACCTACGAGCAGTACTTC. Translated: CASSYTTGTYEQYF.

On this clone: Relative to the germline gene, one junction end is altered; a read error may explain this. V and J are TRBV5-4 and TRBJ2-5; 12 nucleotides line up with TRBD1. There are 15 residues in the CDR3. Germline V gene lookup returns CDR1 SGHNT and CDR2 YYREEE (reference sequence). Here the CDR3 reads CASSQGQGAQETQYF. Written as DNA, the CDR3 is TGCGCCAGCAGCCAGGGACAGGGGGCCCAAGAGACCCAGTACTTC. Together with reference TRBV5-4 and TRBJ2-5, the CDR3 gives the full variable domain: ETGVTQSPTHLIKTRGQQVTLRCSSQSGHNTVSWYQQALGQGPQFIFQYYREEENGRGNFPPRFSGLQFPNYSSELNVNALELDDSALYLCASSQGQGAQETQYFGPGTRLLVL.

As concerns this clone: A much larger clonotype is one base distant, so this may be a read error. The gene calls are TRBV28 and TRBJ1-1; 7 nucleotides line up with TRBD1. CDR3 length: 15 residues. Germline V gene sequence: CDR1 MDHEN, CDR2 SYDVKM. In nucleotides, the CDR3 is TGTACCAGCAGTAGCCCGGACAGGTCGAACACTGAAGCTTTCTTT. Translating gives CTSSSPDRSNTEAFF.

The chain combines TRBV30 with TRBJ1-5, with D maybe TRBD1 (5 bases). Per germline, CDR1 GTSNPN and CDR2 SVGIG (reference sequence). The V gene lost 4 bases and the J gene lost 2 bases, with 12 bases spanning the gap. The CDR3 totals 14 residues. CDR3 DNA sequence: TGTGCCTGGACAGGGAAGGGTGGCAATCAGCCCCAGCATTTT. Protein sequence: CAWTGKGGNQPQHF.

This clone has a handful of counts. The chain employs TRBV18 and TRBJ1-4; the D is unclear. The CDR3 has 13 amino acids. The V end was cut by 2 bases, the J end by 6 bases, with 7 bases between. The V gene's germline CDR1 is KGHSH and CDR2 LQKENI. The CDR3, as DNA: TGTGCCAGCTCACCAGCCATGGATGAAAAACTGTTTTTT. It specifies CASSPAMDEKLFF.

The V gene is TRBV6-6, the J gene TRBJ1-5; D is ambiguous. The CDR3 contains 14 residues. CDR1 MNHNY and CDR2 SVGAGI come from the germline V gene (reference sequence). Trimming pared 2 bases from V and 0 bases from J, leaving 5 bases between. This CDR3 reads CASSYGPSNQPQHF. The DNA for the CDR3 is TGTGCCAGCAGTTACGGGCCTAGCAATCAGCCCCAGCATTTT.

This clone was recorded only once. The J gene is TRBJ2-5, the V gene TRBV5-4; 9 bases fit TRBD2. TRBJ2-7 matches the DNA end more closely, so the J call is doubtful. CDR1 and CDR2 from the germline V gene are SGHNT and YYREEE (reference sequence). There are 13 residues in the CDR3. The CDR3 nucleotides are TGTGCCAGCAGCCACAGCGGGAGGTACGAGCAGTACTTC. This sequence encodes CASSHSGRYEQYF.

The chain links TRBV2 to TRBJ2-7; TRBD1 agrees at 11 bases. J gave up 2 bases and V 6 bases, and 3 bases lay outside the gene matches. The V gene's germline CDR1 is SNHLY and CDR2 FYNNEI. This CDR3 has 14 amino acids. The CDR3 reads CASRRDRGTYEQYF. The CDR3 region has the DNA TGTGCCAGCAGACGGGACAGGGGGACCTACGAGCAGTACTTC. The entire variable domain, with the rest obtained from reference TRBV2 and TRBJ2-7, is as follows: EPEVTQTPSHQVTQMGQEVILRCVPISNHLYFYWYRQILGQKVEFLVSFYNNEISEKSEIFDDQFSVERPDGSNFTLKIRSTKLEDSAMYFCASRRDRGTYEQYFGPGTRLTVT.

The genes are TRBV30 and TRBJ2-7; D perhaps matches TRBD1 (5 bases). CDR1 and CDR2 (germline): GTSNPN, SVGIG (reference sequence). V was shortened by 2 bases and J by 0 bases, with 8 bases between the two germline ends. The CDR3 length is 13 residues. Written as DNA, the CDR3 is TGTGCCTGGAGTTCTGACAGCTCCTACGAGCAGTACTTC. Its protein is CAWSSDSSYEQYF.

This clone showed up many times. The CDR3 here is CAISEFSLAGTGELFF. The CDR3 DNA is TGTGCCATCAGTGAGTTTTCGCTAGCGGGCACCGGGGAGCTGTTTTTT. This sequence joins TRBV10-3 and TRBJ2-2, with 8 nucleotides matching TRBD2. Losses at the gene ends were 1 base for V and 4 bases for J; bases not matched to a gene: 5. The germline V gene encodes CDR1 ENHRY and CDR2 SYGVKD. The length of the CDR3 is 16 residues.

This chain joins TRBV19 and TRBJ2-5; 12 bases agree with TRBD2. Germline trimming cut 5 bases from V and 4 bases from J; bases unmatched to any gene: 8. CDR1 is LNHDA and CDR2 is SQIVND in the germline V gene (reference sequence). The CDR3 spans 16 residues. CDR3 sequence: CASSGRLAGDRETQYF. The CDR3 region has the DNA TGTGCCAGTAGTGGCCGACTAGCGGGAGATCGAGAGACCCAGTACTTC.

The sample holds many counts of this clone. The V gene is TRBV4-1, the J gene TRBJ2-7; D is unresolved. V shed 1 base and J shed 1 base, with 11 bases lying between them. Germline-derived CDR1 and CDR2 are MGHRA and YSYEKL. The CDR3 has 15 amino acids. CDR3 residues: CASSQGVRISYEQYF. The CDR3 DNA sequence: TGCGCCAGCAGCCAAGGGGTCAGGATTTCCTACGAGCAGTACTTC.

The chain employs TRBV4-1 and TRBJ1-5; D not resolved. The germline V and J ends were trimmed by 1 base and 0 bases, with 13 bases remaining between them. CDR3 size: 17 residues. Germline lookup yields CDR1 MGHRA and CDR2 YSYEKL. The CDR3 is CASSQVRETYSNQPQHF. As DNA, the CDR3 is TGCGCCAGCAGCCAAGTCCGGGAAACCTATAGCAATCAGCCCCAGCATTTT.

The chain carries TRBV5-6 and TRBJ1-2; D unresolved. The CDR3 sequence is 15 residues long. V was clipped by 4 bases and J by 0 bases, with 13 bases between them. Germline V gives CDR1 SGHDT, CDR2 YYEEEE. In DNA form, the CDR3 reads TGTGCCAGCAGCCTTCACGGGCAGCCTAACTATGGCTACACCTTC. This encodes CASSLHGQPNYGYTF. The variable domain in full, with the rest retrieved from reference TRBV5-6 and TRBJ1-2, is DAGVTQSPTHLIKTRGQQVTLRCSPKSGHDTVSWYQQALGQGPQFIFQYYEEEERQRGNFPDRFSGHQFPNYSSELNVNALLLGDSALYLCASSLHGQPNYGYTFGSGTRLTVV.

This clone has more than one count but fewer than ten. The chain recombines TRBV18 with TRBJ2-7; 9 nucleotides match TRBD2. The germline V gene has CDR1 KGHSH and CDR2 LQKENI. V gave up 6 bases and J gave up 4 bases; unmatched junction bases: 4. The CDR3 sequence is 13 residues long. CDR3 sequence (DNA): TGTGCCAGCTCGATAGCGGGAGCATACGAGCAGTACTTC. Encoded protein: CASSIAGAYEQYF.

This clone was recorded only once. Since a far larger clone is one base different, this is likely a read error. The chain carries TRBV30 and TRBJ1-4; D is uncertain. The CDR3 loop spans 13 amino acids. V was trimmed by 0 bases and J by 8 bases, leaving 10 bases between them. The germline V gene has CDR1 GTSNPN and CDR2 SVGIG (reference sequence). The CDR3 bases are TGTGCCTGGAGTGTAAGCAGCAACGAAAAACTGTTTTTT. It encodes CAWSVSSNEKLFF.

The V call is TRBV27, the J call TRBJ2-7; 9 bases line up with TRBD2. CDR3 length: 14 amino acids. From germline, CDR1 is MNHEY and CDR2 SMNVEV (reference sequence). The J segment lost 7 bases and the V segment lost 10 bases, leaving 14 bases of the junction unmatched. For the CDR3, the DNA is TGTGCCAACCGGCTGGGTAGCGGGAGTGGGGAGCAGTACTTC. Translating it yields CANRLGSGSGEQYF.

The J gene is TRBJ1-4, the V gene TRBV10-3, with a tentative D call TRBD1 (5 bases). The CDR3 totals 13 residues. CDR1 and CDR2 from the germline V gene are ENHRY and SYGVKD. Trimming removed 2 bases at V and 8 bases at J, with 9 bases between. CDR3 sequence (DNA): TGTGCCATCAGTGAGCAGGGTGGGGAAAAACTGTTTTTT. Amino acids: CAISEQGGEKLFF.

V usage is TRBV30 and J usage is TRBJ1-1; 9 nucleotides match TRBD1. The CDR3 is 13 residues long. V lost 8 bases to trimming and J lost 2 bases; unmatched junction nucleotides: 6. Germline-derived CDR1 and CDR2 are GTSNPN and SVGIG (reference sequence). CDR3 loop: CAHHRGPNTEAFF. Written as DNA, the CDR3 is TGTGCCCACCACAGGGGGCCCAACACTGAAGCTTTCTTT.

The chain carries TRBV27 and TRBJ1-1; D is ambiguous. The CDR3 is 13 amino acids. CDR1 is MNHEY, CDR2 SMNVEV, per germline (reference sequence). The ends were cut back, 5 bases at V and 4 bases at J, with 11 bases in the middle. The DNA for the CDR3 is TGTGCCAGCAGTGACGTCAGCGGCACTGAAGCTTTCTTT. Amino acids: CASSDVSGTEAFF.

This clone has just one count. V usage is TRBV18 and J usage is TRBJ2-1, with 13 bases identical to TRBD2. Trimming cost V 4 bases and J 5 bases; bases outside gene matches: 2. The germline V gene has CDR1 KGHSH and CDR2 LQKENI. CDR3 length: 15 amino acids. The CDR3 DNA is TGTGCCAGCTCACTAGGGACTAGCGGGAACAATGAGCAGTTCTTC. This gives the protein CASSLGTSGNNEQFF.

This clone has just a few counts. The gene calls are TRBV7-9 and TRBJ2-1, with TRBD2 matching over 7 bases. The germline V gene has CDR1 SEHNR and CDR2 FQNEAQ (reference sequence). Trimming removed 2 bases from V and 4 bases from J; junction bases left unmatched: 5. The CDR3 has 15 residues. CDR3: CASSLQGRAYNEQFF. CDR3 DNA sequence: TGTGCCAGCAGCTTACAAGGGAGGGCGTACAATGAGCAGTTCTTC.

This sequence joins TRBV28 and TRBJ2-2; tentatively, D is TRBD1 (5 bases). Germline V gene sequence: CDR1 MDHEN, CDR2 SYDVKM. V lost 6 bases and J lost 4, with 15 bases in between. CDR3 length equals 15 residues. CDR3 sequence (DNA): TGTGCCAGCAGCCGCCGACAGAGCTCCACCGGGGAGCTGTTTTTT. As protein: CASSRRQSSTGELFF.